This is a list of T cell receptor beta chains from one sample in a study of early T cells in non-severe SARS-CoV-2 infection. Each CDR3 protein is one row after TCRdb ran MiXCR on the 5' RACE reads. Among approximately 70,000 distinct CDR3 sequences listed, under 15% were seen once. Material: whole blood, obtained at baseline. All receptors derive from an adult who was a healthcare worker with PCR-confirmed SARS-CoV-2 infection or an uninfected control (not recorded which). The CDR3 runs from the conserved cysteine through the conserved F or W. Fields, in order: J gene, V gene, clone size, D gene, CDR3 DNA, CDR3 protein. A D gene is named only where the DNA matches it firmly. Clone size is given for some rows only: seen once, a few or many times, or a class if the clone is expanded.

TRBJ1-2	TRBV4-1	few	NA	TGCGCCAGCAGCCAATTCGGTAGGATGACTGGCTATGGCTACACCTTC	CASSQFGRMTGYGYTF
TRBJ1-2	TRBV29-1	many	NA	TGCAGCGGATACAGGGCCCCCTATGGCTACACCTTC	CSGYRAPYGYTF
TRBJ2-3	TRBV6-1	NA	NA	TGTGCCAGCAGTGGTGGGGGGCGTATCACAGATACGCAGTATTTT	CASSGGGRITDTQYF
TRBJ1-5	TRBV18	NA	NA	TGTGCCAGCTCACCACCGGGCAGACCTAGCAATCAGCCCCAGCATTTT	CASSPPGRPSNQPQHF
TRBJ1-2	TRBV18	NA	TRBD1	TGTGCCAGCTCACGAACAGGGGGGGCTGGCTACACCTTC	CASSRTGGAGYTF
TRBJ1-2	TRBV5-4	few	TRBD1	TGTGCCAGCAGCATCCCCAGGGGGCCTAACTATGGCTACACCTTC	CASSIPRGPNYGYTF
TRBJ1-6	TRBV5-4	NA	TRBD1	TGTGCCAGCAGCGCACCGGGACAGGGTAATTCACCCCTCCACTTT	CASSAPGQGNSPLHF
TRBJ2-5	TRBV7-2	many	NA	TGTGCCAGCAGCTTCTTGGGGGGCGCCCAAGAGACCCAGTACTTC	CASSFLGGAQETQYF
TRBJ2-2	TRBV11-2	NA	NA	TGTGCCAGCAGCTTATACGATTCCGTCACCGGGGAGCTGTTTTTT	CASSLYDSVTGELFF
TRBJ2-1	TRBV6-2/TRBV6-3	NA	TRBD2	TGTGCCAGCAGCCCCCGGGGTAGCGGGCGACTTTACAATGAGCAGTTCTTC	CASSPRGSGRLYNEQFF
TRBJ2-1	TRBV11-1	many	NA	TGTGCCAGCAGTCCAAGTTGGCGCGGCAATGAGCAGTTCTTC	CASSPSWRGNEQFF
TRBJ2-2	TRBV7-9	few	TRBD1	TGTGCCAGCAGCTTTACGCGGACAGGGGACGCCGGGGAGCTGTTTTTT	CASSFTRTGDAGELFF
TRBJ2-1	TRBV5-1	few	NA	TGCGCCAGCAACGGGCCTTACAATGAGCAGTTCTTC	CASNGPYNEQFF
TRBJ2-2	TRBV28	many	NA	TGTGCCAGCATAGAAGGGTCGATTACCGGGGAGCTGTTTTTT	CASIEGSITGELFF
TRBJ1-2	TRBV28	few	TRBD1	TGTGCCAGCACCACCGGGACAGGGATATATGGCTACACCTTC	CASTTGTGIYGYTF
TRBJ2-7	TRBV20-1	NA	TRBD1	TGCAGTGCTAGATCGGGACAGGGTGTCGGCGAGCAGTACTTC	CSARSGQGVGEQYF
TRBJ2-1	TRBV3-1	NA	TRBD2	TGTGCCAGCAGCTGGGCTAGCGGGGGGGACAATGAGCAGTTCTTC	CASSWASGGDNEQFF
TRBJ2-2	TRBV20-1	few	NA	TGCAGTGCTAGAGATCCACAGAACACCGGGGAGCTGTTTTTT	CSARDPQNTGELFF
TRBJ2-1	TRBV20-1	many	NA	TGCAGTGCTAGAGATAGGCCCGGTGAGCAGTTCTTC	CSARDRPGEQFF
TRBJ2-3	TRBV11-2	NA	TRBD1	TGTGCCAGCAGCTCCACAGGGGCGAAAGGGTCTGTGACAGATACGCAGTATTTT	CASSSTGAKGSVTDTQYF
TRBJ2-3	TRBV5-4	NA	TRBD2	TGTGCCAGCAGCTTGGGTGGCGGGGGGACAGATACGCAGTATTTT	CASSLGGGGTDTQYF
TRBJ2-7	TRBV6-5	NA	NA	TGTGCCAGCAGTTATGTGGGGATAGGATCCTACGAGCAGTACTTC	CASSYVGIGSYEQYF
TRBJ1-2	TRBV18	many	TRBD1	TGTGCCAGCTCCCAGGGACAGGGGGGCTATGGCTACACCTTC	CASSQGQGGYGYTF
TRBJ2-1	TRBV5-4	NA	NA	TGTGCCAGCAGCGCCCGGGAGTCAGGGTTTAGAAATGAGCAGTTCTTC	CASSARESGFRNEQFF
TRBJ1-2	TRBV7-8	few	NA	TGTGCCAGCAGGTTGACAGATAACTATGGCTACACCTTC	CASRLTDNYGYTF
TRBJ2-1	TRBV20-1	many	TRBD2	TGCAGTGCCCCCGACCGGACTAGCGGGGGGACCTCCTACAATGAGCAGTTCTTC	CSAPDRTSGGTSYNEQFF
TRBJ2-5	TRBV7-9	NA	TRBD1	TGTGCCAGCAGCTCCCGGACAGGGACGGAGACCCAGTACTTC	CASSSRTGTETQYF
TRBJ1-4	TRBV7-9	once	NA	TGTGCCAGCAGCCTATCCAACGGCGCAACTAATGAAAAACTGTTTTTT	CASSLSNGATNEKLFF
TRBJ2-5	TRBV12-3/TRBV12-4	NA	NA	TGTGCCAGTAAACGGGGCCAAGAGACCCAGTACTTC	CASKRGQETQYF
TRBJ2-3	TRBV18	few	NA	TGTGCCAGCTCACCACGAGGGGGGACAGATACGCAGTATTTT	CASSPRGGTDTQYF
TRBJ2-7	TRBV28	few	TRBD2	TGTGCCAGCAGCCCGTCTAGCGGGGGGGCCTACGAGCAGTACTTC	CASSPSSGGAYEQYF
TRBJ2-1	TRBV4-2	NA	NA	TGTGCCAGCAGCCAAGGGTTACTAGTATGGGGTGAGCAGTTCTTC	CASSQGLLVWGEQFF
TRBJ2-1	TRBV10-3	NA	TRBD2	TGTGCCATCAGTGGCTCGACTAGCTATGAGCAGTTCTTC	CAISGSTSYEQFF
TRBJ2-3	TRBV4-3	many	NA	TGCGCCAGCAGCCAAGATGAGTTCGTTTTGAGCACAGATACGCAGTATTTT	CASSQDEFVLSTDTQYF
TRBJ1-2	TRBV28	many	NA	TGTGCCAGCAGTTTTCGGGGGGCGAAGGGCTACACCTTC	CASSFRGAKGYTF
TRBJ2-3	TRBV6-2/TRBV6-3	NA	NA	TGTGCCAGCAGCCACGGACTGGAAGGAGCGGATACGCAGTATTTT	CASSHGLEGADTQYF
TRBJ1-1	TRBV2	many	NA	TGTGCCAGCAGCACAGGGAGGAAGACTGAAGCTTTCTTT	CASSTGRKTEAFF
TRBJ2-7	TRBV2	few	NA	TGTGCCAGCACCCCGGGTATGGTTCGAGTCTACTTC	CASTPGMVRVYF
TRBJ2-1	TRBV6-2/TRBV6-3	few	TRBD2	TGTGCCAGCAGTCCGGGGGGGGTGCAGTTCTTC	CASSPGGVQFF
TRBJ2-7	TRBV27	few	NA	TGTGCCAGCCAACATGGGGTCGAGCAGTACTTC	CASQHGVEQYF
TRBJ2-3	TRBV5-6	NA	TRBD1	TGTGCCAGCAGCTCCCTTGGACAGGATATTGTAGATACGCAGTATTTT	CASSSLGQDIVDTQYF
TRBJ1-4	TRBV15	NA	NA	TGTGCCACCCTTGACAGAGCTAATGAAAAACTGTTTTTT	CATLDRANEKLFF
TRBJ1-6	TRBV12-3/TRBV12-4	few	TRBD1	TGTGCCAGCAGAGGACAGGGATCCGTAAGAAATTCACCCCTCCACTTT	CASRGQGSVRNSPLHF